This TCR beta chain was sequenced for a study of blood T cell repertoires in COVID-19. Trimming shortened V by 1 base and J by 4 bases, and 16 bases separated the two germline ends. The CDR3 covers 17 residues. Germline V CDR1 and CDR2: SGHVS, FQNEAQ. Authors' methods: Amplification of reference gene primers was used by the study to estimate nucleated cell counts. TCRdb keeps only in-frame clones here, not all; method: immunoSEQ multiplex PCR. D and trimming come from the DNA, and the V and J calls and clone size come from that table. The sample holds roughly 110,000 clones, around 83% seen once. V is TRBV7-8 and J is TRBJ2-2; D possibly corresponds to TRBD1 (6 bases). This TCR was sampled from a man between 40 and 49 years old with acute or convalescent COVID-19. The sample was peripheral blood. CDR3 protein: CASSLGGHGRRTGELFF. CDR3 sequence (DNA): TGTGCCAGCAGCTTAGGGGGGCACGGGCGGCGCACCGGGGAGCTGTTTTTT. Variable domain in full (rest from reference TRBV7-8 and TRBJ2-2): GAGVSQSPRYKVAKRGQDVALRCDPISGHVSLFWYQQALGQGPEFLTYFQNEAQLDKSGLPSDRFFAERPEGSVSTLKIQRTQQEDSAVYLCASSLGGHGRRTGELFFGEGSRLTVL.